The next 4 T cell receptor beta chains were all read from a single sample in a study of blood T cell repertoires in COVID-19. Profiled with immunoSEQ multiplex PCR; TCRdb holds only in-frame clones, not every one. Found here are about 180,000 clones, approximately 86% of them singletons; the top ten hold roughly 8.7%. Material for sequencing was peripheral blood. The receptors derive from a man aged 50 to 59 with active or convalescent COVID-19.

This clone showed up just once. J is TRBJ1-3 and V is TRBV9; D call uncertain. Trimming cost V 4 bases and J 0 bases, with 14 bases left between them. The CDR3 is made up of 16 amino acids. Germline-derived CDR1 and CDR2 are SGDLS and YYNGEE. CDR3 sequence reads: CASSQYYISSGNTIYF. The CDR3 DNA follows: TGTGCCAGCAGCCAATACTATATTAGCTCTGGAAACACCATATATTTT.

The rearrangement uses TRBV11-2 and TRBJ1-4, with a weak D call TRBD1 (6 bases). Trimming took 5 bases from V and 0 from J, leaving 10 bases between them. This CDR3 is built from 15 residues. Germline V gene data show CDR1 as SGHAT and CDR2 as FQNNGV. CDR3 coding DNA: TGTGCCAGCAGCAACCAGGGGACAACTAATGAAAAACTGTTTTTT. It is translated as CASSNQGTTNEKLFF. Combining the CDR3 with reference TRBV11-2 and TRBJ1-4 gives the whole variable domain EAGVAQSPRYKIIEKRQSVAFWCNPISGHATLYWYQQILGQGPKLLIQFQNNGVVDDSQLPKDRFSAERLKGVDSTLKIQPAKLEDSAVYLCASSNQGTTNEKLFFGSGTQLSVL.

The CDR3: CASSKVGTNEKLFF. CDR3 DNA sequence: TGTGCCAGTAGTAAGGTGGGCACTAATGAAAAACTGTTTTTT. The chain has TRBV19 and TRBJ1-4; D is ambiguous. In germline, CDR1 is LNHDA, CDR2 SQIVND (reference sequence). This CDR3 contains 14 residues. V was clipped by 4 bases and J by 2 bases, with 8 bases between them.

This clone appeared a few times. This chain connects TRBV19 to TRBJ1-4, with 8 nucleotides matching TRBD1. The CDR3 has 15 amino acids. The trim removed 4 bases at V and 8 bases at J, leaving 9 bases unmatched. Germline V gene data show CDR1 as LNHDA and CDR2 as SQIVND (reference sequence). The CDR3 nucleotides read TGTGCCAGTAGTAAGGACAGGGAATTTGGAGAAAAACTGTTTTTT. Protein sequence: CASSKDREFGEKLFF.